This T cell receptor beta chain was found in a study of CD8 T cells in Susac syndrome (dated by TCRdb to between 2018 and 2020). Looking at the study overall: Of the Susac syndrome patients who were sequenced, fewer than ten were in clinical remission while more than five had clinically active disease. At blood withdrawal, Susac syndrome patients were therapy-naive, treated with corticosteroids (with IVIg additionally given to some), or treated with IVIg alone. The study used repertoire sequencing to test whether antigen drove CD8+ T cell activation and differentiation in Susac syndrome. The clonality of the CD8+ T cell repertoire was compared across approximately 11 healthy donors, about 14 Susac syndrome patients and around 15 multiple sclerosis patients.

Because CD62L sheds upon thawing, CD27 and CD45RA staining defined memory subsets for TEMRA sorting. High-throughput TCR beta sequencing profiled peripheral blood CD8+ and CD4+ T cells from healthy donors, Susac syndrome patients and multiple sclerosis patients. For more than 5 Susac syndrome patients, sequencing was done on both total CD8+ T cells and sorted CD8+ TEMRA cells. The Susac syndrome patients fulfilled recently defined diagnostic criteria for either definite or probable disease. CD8+ TEMRA cells were enriched by FACS, while bulk CD8+ and CD4+ T cells were purified by magnetic negative isolation. Blood was collected in EDTA tubes and processed within 24 hours, with PBMCs isolated through density gradient centrifugation. PBMCs destined for TCR sequencing were cryopreserved in liquid nitrogen and later thawed in a 37 °C water bath. Fluorescence-activated cell sorting on a BD FACSAria III was used to enrich CD8+ TEMRA cells from thawed PBMCs. A purity of at least 90% was achieved for sorted or isolated CD4+, CD8+ and CD8+ TEMRA cells.

RNA was extracted using the RNeasy kit, and about 0.45 to 1 microgram was reverse transcribed with random hexamers. The immunoSEQ multiplex PCR assay, covering 54 Vbeta and 13 Jbeta segments, was used to amplify TCR beta CDR3 regions. To correct PCR amplification bias, a synthetic template baseline was used for both primer optimization and computational correction. The original methods were these. Reads were annotated to V, D and J genes according to IMGT and were analyzed with immunoSEQ Analyzer, with only productive sequences retained. Clonality was calculated as one minus the Shannon entropy normalized by log2 of the number of productive unique sequences. For each patient and control, public and private clones were evaluated within the 100 most prevalent clones. Clones were defined as Susac-specific when absent from the healthy and MS cohorts, from 1052 published viral clones and from other ImmuneACCESS disease sequences. The public reads were reprocessed in TCRdb via fastp at Q25 and MiXCR, keeping in-frame beta chains. Each entry merges the rows of one CDR3 protein and shows their most common DNA and genes. These V and J calls rely on TCRdb rather than the paper's analysis. This sample is represented by just over 2,500 distinct CDR3 sequences; roughly 69% of them were singletons. The top ten constitute just under 20% of the sample.

Ends trimmed: V by 2 bases, J by 4 bases; bases unmatched to a gene: 11. Reading from cysteine to phenylalanine, the CDR3 counts 17 amino acids. Only the CDR3 part of the read is kept: 51 bases, read in frame from the first base. Worth noting for this clonotype: It lacks a known antigen. The sample holds no much larger clone one base away, and base qualities are not on file.

Overall results and qualifications from the work: Susac syndrome CD8+ repertoires showed clonal expansion, highest in CD8+ TEMRA cells and greater in clinically active than remitting patients. The study acknowledged that relatively few individuals were included in the TCR sequencing and HLA analysis. In the total CD8+ and CD8+ TEMRA repertoires, sixteen and five Susac-specific public clones, respectively, were identified.

Material for sequencing was CD8+ TEMRA cells from PBMCs. The cell subset or site label corresponds to: FACS-sorted terminally differentiated effector memory CD8+ T cells re-expressing CD45RA (CD8+ TEMRA). This sequence was found in a human donor with Susac syndrome. The rearranged segments are TRBV23-1 and TRBJ2-1, with TRBD1 matching 7 junction bases. TRBV23-1 is reported as an ORF; its role is uncertain. The CDR3 region: CASSQGSQGVRYNEQFF. The DNA sequence is given as TGCGCCAGCAGTCAAGGTAGCCAGGGGGTAAGATACAATGAGCAGTTCTTC.